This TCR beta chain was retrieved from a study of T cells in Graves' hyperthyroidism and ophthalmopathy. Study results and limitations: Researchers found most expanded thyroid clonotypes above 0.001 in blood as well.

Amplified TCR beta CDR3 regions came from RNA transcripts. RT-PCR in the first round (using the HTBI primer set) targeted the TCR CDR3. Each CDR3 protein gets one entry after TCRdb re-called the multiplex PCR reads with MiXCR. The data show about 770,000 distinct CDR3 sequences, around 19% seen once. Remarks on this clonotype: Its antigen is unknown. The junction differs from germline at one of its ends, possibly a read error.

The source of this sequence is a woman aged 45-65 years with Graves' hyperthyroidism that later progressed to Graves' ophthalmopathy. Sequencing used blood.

The CDR3 loop is CARSFRDRTYEQYF. CDR3 nucleotide sequence: TGTGCCAGGAGCTTCCGGGACAGGACCTACGAGCAGTACTTC. V is TRBV5-4 and J is TRBJ2-7; 8 bases are a match to TRBD1. Germline V gene lookup returns CDR1 SGHNT and CDR2 YYREEE (reference sequence). The CDR3 has 14 amino acids.